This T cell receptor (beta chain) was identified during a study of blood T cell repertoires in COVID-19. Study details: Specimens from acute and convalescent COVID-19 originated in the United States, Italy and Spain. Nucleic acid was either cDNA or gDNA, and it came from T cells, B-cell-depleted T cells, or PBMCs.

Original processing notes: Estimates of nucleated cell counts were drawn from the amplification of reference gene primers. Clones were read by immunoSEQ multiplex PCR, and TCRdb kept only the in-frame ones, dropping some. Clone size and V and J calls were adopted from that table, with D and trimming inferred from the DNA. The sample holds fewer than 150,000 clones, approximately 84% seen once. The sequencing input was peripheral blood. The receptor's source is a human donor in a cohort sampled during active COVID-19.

The CDR3 DNA follows: TGTGCCAGCAGCAAAGGGTACGCCGCGGGGCCCACTGAAGCTTTCTTT. Its translation: CASSKGYAAGPTEAFF. The genes are TRBV21-1 and TRBJ1-1. TRBV21-1 is termed a pseudogene. CDR3 size: 16 residues.